This T cell receptor (beta chain) was identified in a study of T cell clonotyping in hematopoietic cell transplantation. Study outcomes and limitations: Graft donor and pretransplant recipient Inverse Simpson Index values predicted broader posttransplant TCR diversity. No sorting was done, leaving CD4 and CD8 contributions mixed.

Sequenced by immunoSEQ multiplex PCR; TCRdb stores in-frame clones only, minus some. The table lists 75,000 to 95,000 clones, 95% to 97% of them singletons. Time point noted: recipient sample about 28 days before transplant, after cytoreduction. Concerning this clone: The target antigen is unknown.

The clonotype originates from a woman in her fifties or sixties with acute myeloid leukemia. Some clones in this sample may be carry-over from other donors' samples. The sequencing here drew on peripheral blood mononuclear cells, taken before stem cell transplant.

This chain's CDR3 is CAIGEGDTSNQPQHF. CDR3 nucleotide sequence: TGTGCCATCGGGGAAGGGGATACTAGCAATCAGCCCCAGCATTTT. The rearrangement uses TRBV10-3 and TRBJ1-5, with a tentative D call TRBD1 (5 bases). Germline V gene lookup returns CDR1 ENHRY and CDR2 SYGVKD. The CDR3 totals 15 residues. With 8 bases removed from V and 0 bases from J, the gap between germline ends came to 14 bases.